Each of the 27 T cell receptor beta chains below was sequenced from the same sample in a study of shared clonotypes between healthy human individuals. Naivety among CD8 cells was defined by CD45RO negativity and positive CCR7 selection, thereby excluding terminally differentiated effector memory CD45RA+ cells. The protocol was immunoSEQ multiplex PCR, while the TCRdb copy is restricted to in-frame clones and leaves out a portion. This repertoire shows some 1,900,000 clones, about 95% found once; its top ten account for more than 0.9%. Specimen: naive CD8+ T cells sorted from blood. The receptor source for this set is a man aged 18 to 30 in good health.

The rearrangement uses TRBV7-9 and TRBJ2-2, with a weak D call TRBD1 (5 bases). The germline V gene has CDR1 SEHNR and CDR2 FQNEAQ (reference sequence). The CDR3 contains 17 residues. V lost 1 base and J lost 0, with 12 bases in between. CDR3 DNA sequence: TGTGCCAGCAGCTTAGGACCCGACAGTTCGAACACCGGGGAGCTGTTTTTT. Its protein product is CASSLGPDSSNTGELFF.

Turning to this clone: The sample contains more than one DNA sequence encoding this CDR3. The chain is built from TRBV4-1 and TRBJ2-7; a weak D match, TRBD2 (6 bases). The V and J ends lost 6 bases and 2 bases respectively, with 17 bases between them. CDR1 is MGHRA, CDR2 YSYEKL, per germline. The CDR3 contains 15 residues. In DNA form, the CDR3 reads TGCGCCAGCAGTCCTGGAGGAGGGCTGACCTACGAGCAGTACTTC. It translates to CASSPGGGLTYEQYF.

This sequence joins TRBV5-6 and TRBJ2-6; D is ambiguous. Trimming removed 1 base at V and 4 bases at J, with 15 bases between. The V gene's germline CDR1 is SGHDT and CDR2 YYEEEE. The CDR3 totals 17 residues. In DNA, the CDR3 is TGTGCCAGCAGCTTGAGAGACGGCGTCCCGGGGGCCAACGTCCTGACTTTC. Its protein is CASSLRDGVPGANVLTF.

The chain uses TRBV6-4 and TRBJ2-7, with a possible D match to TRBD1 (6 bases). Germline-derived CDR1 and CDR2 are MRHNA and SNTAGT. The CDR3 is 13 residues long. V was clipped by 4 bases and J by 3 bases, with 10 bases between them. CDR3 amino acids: CASSGNRVYEQYF. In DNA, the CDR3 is TGTGCCAGCAGTGGAAACAGGGTCTACGAGCAGTACTTC.

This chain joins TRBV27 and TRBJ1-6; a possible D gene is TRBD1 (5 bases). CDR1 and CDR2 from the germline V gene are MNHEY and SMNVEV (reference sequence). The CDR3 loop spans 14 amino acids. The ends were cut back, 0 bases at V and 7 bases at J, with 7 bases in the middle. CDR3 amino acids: CASSLSGANSPLHF. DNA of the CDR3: TGTGCCAGCAGTTTATCAGGGGCCAATTCACCCCTCCACTTT.

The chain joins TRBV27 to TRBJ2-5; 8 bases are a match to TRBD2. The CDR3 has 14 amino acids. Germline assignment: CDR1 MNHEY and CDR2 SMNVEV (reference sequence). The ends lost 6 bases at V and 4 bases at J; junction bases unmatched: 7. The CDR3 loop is CASRPSGSSETQYF. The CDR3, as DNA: TGTGCCAGCAGGCCGAGCGGGAGCTCAGAGACCCAGTACTTC.

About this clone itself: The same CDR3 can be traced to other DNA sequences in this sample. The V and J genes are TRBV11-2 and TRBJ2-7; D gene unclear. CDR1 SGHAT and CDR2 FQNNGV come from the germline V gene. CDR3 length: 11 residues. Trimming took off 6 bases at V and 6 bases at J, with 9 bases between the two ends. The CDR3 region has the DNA TGTGCCAGCAGTTTCTCGGGCGAGCAGTACTTC. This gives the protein CASSFSGEQYF. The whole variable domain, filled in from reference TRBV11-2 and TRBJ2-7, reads EAGVAQSPRYKIIEKRQSVAFWCNPISGHATLYWYQQILGQGPKLLIQFQNNGVVDDSQLPKDRFSAERLKGVDSTLKIQPAKLEDSAVYLCASSFSGEQYFGPGTRLTVT.

CDR3 protein: CASSLAAGGQETQYF. Here the CDR3 DNA reads TGTGCCAGCTCCCTCGCCGCGGGGGGTCAAGAGACCCAGTACTTC. The rearrangement joins TRBV18 to TRBJ2-5; 8 positions agree with TRBD2. The germline V gene encodes CDR1 KGHSH and CDR2 LQKENI. This CDR3 spans 15 amino acids. Trimming took 6 bases from V and 2 from J; bases not matched to a gene: 8.

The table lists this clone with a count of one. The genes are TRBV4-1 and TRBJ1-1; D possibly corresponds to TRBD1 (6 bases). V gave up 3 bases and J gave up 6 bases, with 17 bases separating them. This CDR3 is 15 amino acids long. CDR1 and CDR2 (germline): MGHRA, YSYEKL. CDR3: CASSQMGDRSPEAFF. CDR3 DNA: TGCGCCAGCAGCCAGATGGGCGACAGGTCCCCTGAAGCTTTCTTT.

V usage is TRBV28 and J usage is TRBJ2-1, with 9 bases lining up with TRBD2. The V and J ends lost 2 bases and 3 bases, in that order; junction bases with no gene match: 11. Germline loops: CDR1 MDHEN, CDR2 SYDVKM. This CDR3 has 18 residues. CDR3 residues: CASSLNPRLAEIYNEQFF. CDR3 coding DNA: TGTGCCAGCAGTTTAAACCCTCGACTAGCGGAAATCTACAATGAGCAGTTCTTC.

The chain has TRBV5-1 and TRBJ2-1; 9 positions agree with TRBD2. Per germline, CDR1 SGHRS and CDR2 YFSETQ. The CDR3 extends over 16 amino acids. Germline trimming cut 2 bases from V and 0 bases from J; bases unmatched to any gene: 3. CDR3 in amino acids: CASSFPSGTSYNEQFF. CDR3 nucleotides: TGCGCCAGCAGCTTCCCTAGCGGGACCTCCTACAATGAGCAGTTCTTC. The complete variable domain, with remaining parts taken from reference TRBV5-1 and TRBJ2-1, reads KAGVTQTPRYLIKTRGQQVTLSCSPISGHRSVSWYQQTPGQGLQFLFEYFSETQRNKGNFPGRFSGRQFSNSRSEMNVSTLELGDSALYLCASSFPSGTSYNEQFFGPGTRLTVL.

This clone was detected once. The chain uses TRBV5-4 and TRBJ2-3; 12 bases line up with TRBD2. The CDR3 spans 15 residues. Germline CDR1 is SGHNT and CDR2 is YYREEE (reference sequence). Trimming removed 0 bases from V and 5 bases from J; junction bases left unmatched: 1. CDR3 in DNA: TGTGCCAGCAGCTTGGGGGGACTAGCGGGAGATACGCAGTATTTT. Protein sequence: CASSLGGLAGDTQYF.

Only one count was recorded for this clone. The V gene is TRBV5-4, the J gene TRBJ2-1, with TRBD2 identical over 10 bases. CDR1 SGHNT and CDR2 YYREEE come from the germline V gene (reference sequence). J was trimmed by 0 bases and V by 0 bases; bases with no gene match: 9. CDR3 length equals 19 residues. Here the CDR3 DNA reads TGTGCCAGCAGCTTGGCCGCTAGCGGGGGTACGAGCTCCTACAATGAGCAGTTCTTC. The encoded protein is CASSLAASGGTSSYNEQFF. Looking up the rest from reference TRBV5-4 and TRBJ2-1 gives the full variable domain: ETGVTQSPTHLIKTRGQQVTLRCSSQSGHNTVSWYQQALGQGPQFIFQYYREEENGRGNFPPRFSGLQFPNYSSELNVNALELDDSALYLCASSLAASGGTSSYNEQFFGPGTRLTVL.

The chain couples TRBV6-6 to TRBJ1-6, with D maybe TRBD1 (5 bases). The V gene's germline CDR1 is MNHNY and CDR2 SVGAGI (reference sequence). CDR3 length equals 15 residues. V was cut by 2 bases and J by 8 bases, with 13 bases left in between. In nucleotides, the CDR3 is TGTGCCAGCAGTTACCGCGTAGGGGAGGATTCACCCCTCCACTTT. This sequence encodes CASSYRVGEDSPLHF.

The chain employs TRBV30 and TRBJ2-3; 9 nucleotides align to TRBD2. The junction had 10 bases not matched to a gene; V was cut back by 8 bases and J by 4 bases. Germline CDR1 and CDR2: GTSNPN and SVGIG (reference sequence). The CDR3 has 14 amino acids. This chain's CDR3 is CAGGVAGVADTQYF. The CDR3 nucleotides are TGTGCCGGGGGGGTAGCGGGAGTGGCAGATACGCAGTATTTT.

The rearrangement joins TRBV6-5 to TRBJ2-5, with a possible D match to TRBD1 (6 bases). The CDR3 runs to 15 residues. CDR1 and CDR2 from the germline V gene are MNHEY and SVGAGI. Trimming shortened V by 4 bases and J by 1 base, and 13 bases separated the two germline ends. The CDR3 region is CASSLTGSVQETQYF. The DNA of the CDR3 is TGTGCCAGCAGTTTAACAGGGTCGGTCCAAGAGACCCAGTACTTC.

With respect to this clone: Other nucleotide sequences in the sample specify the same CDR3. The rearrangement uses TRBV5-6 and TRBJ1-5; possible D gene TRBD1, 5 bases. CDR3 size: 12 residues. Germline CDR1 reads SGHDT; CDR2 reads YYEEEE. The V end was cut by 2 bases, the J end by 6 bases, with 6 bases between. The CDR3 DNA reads TGTGCCAGCAGCTTTGGGGGTCAGCCCCAGCATTTT. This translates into CASSFGGQPQHF.

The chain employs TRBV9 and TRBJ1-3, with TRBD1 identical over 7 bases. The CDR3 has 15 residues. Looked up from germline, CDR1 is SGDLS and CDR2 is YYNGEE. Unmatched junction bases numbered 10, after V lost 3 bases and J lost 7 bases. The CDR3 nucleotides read TGTGCCAGCAGCGAAGGGACAGCTAGCTGGAACACCATATATTTT. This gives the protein CASSEGTASWNTIYF.

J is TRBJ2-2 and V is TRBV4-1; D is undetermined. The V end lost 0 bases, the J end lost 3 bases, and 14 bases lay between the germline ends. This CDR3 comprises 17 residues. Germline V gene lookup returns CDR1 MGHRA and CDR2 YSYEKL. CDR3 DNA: TGCGCCAGCAGCCAAGAGAGAGACAAGTATTACACCGGGGAGCTGTTTTTT. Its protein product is CASSQERDKYYTGELFF.

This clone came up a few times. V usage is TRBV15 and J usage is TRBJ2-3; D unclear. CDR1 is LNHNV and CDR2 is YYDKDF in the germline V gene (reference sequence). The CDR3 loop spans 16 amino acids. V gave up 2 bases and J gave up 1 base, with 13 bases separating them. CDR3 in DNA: TGTGCCACCAGCAGAAGCCCCCTGGCGGGCACAGATACGCAGTATTTT. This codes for CATSRSPLAGTDTQYF.

CDR3 coding DNA: TGTGCCAGCAGCTTGGGTCCTCTTACCTACGAGCAGTACTTC. Encoded protein: CASSLGPLTYEQYF. This chain connects TRBV5-8 to TRBJ2-7, with D unclear. V was shortened by 0 bases and J by 2 bases, with 9 bases between the two germline ends. Germline CDR1 reads SGHTS; CDR2 reads YDEGEE. The CDR3 consists of 14 residues.

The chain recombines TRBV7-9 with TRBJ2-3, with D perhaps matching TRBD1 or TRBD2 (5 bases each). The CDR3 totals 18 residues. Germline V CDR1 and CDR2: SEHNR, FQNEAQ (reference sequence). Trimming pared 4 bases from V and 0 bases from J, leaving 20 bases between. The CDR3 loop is CASSSRDVQEPSTDTQYF. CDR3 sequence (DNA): TGTGCCAGCAGCTCACGGGACGTACAAGAGCCTAGCACAGATACGCAGTATTTT.

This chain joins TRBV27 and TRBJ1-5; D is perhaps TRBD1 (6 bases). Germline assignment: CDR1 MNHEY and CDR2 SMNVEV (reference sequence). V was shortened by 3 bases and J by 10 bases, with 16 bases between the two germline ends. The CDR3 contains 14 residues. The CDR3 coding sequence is TGTGCCAGCAGTTTTGGGGGGCCTACTTATCCCCAGCATTTT. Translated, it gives CASSFGGPTYPQHF.

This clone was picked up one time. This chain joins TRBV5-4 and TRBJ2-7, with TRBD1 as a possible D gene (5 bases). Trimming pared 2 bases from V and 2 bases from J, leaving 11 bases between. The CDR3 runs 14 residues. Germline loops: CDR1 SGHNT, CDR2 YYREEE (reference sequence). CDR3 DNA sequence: TGTGCCAGCAGCTTAGGGGAAGAGGCCTACGAGCAGTACTTC. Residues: CASSLGEEAYEQYF. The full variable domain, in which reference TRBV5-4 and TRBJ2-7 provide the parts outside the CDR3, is ETGVTQSPTHLIKTRGQQVTLRCSSQSGHNTVSWYQQALGQGPQFIFQYYREEENGRGNFPPRFSGLQFPNYSSELNVNALELDDSALYLCASSLGEEAYEQYFGPGTRLTVT.

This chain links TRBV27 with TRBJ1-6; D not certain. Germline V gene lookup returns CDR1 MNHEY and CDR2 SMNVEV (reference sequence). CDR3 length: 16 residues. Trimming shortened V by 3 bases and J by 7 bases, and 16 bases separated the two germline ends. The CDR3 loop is CASSLEGASDNSPLHF. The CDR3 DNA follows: TGTGCCAGCAGTTTGGAGGGCGCATCTGACAATTCACCCCTCCACTTT.

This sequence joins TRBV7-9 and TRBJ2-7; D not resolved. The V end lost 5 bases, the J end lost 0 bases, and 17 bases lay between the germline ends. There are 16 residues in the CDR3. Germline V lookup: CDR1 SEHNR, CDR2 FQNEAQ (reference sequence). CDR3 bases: TGTGCCAGCAGCCCGATTCCGACCCTTCTCTCCTACGAGCAGTACTTC. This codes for CASSPIPTLLSYEQYF.

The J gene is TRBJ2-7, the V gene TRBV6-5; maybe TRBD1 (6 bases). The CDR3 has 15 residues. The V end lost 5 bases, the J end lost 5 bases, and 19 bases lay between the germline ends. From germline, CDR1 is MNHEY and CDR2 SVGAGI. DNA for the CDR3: TGTGCCAGCAGTCCCGGGACACCGATTAGCGACGAGCAGTACTTC. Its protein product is CASSPGTPISDEQYF.